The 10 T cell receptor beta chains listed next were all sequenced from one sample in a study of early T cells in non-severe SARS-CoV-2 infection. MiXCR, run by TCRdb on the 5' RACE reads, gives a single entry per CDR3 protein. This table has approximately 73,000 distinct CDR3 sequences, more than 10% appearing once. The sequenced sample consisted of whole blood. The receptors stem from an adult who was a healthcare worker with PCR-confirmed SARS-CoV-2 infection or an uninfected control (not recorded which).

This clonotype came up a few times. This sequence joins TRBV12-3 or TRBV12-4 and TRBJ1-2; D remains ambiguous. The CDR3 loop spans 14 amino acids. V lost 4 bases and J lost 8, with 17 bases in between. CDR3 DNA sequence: TGTGCCAGCAGTTACTCGGACGGCCTCAGAGGCTACACCTTC. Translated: CASSYSDGLRGYTF.

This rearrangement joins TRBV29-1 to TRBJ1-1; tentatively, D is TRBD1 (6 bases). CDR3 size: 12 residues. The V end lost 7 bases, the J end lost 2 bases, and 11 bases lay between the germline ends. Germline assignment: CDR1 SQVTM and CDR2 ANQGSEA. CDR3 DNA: TGCAGCGCTGGACAGCAAAACACTGAAGCTTTCTTT. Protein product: CSAGQQNTEAFF.

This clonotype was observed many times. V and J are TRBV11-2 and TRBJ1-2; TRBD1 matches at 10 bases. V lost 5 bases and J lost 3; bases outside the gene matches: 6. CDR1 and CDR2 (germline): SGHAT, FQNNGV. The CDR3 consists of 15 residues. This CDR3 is CASSPRQGAYYGYTF. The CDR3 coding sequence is TGTGCCAGCAGCCCCAGACAGGGGGCTTACTATGGCTACACCTTC.

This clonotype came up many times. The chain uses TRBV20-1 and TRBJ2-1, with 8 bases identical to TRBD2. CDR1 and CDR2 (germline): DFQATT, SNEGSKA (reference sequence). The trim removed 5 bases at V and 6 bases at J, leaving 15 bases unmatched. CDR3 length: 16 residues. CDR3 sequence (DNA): TGCAGTGCTCAGGGCTGGGGACTAGAGAGATTCAATGAGCAGTTCTTC. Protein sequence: CSAQGWGLERFNEQFF.

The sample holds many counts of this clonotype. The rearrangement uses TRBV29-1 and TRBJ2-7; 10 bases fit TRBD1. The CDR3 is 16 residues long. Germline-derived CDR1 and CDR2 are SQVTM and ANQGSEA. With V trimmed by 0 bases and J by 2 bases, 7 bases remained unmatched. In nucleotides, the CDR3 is TGCAGCGTTGAAGATTCCCCGGGACAGGGGACCTACGAGCAGTACTTC. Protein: CSVEDSPGQGTYEQYF.

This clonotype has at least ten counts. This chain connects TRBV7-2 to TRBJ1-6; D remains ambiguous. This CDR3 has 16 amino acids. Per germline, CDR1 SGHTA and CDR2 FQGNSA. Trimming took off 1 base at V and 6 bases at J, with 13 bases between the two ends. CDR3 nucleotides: TGTGCCAGCAGCTTAGGTGTTTCTGGGAGTAATTCACCCCTCCACTTT. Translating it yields CASSLGVSGSNSPLHF. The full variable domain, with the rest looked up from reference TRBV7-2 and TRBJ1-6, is GAGVSQSPSNKVTEKGKDVELRCDPISGHTALYWYRQSLGQGLEFLIYFQGNSAPDKSGLPSDRFSAERTGGSVSTLTIQRTQQEDSAVYLCASSLGVSGSNSPLHFGNGTRLTVT.

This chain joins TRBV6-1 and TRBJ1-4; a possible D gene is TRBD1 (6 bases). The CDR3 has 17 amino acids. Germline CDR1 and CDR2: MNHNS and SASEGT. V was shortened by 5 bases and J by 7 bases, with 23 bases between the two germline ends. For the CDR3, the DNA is TGTGCCAGCAGTATCTCGTCCCGACAGGCGCGTGGTGAAAAACTGTTTTTT. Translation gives CASSISSRQARGEKLFF.

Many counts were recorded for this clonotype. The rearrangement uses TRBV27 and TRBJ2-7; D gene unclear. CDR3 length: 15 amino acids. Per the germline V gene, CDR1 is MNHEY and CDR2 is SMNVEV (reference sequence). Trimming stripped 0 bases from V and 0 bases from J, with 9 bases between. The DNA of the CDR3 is TGTGCCAGCAGTTTATCTCCCGGGCTCTCCTACGAGCAGTACTTC. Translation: CASSLSPGLSYEQYF.

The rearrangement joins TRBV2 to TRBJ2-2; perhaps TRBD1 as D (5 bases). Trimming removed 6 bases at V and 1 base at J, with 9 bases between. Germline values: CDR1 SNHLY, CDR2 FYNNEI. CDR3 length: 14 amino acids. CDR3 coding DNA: TGTGCCAGCAGGACAGAGTTGAACACCGGGGAGCTGTTTTTT. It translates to CASRTELNTGELFF.

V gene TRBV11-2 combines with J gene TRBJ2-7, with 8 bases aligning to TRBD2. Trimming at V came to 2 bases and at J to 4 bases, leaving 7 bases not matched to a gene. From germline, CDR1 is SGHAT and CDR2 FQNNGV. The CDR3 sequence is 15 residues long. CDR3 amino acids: CASSLFGLAGYEQYF. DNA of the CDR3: TGTGCCAGCAGCTTATTCGGGCTAGCGGGTTACGAGCAGTACTTC.